This T cell receptor (beta chain) was retrieved from a study of blood T cells in healthy people across ages. Primers used in a second PCR of roughly 6 to 11 cycles were a sample-barcoded 5' primer and a J-beta primer mix. Template switching added a 12-random-nucleotide identifier to every cDNA molecule. One entry per CDR3 protein results from TCRdb running MiXCR on the 5' RACE reads. There are 1.8 million or so distinct CDR3 sequences in the sample; about two fifths occur only once, and more than 20% lies in the top ten. This CDR3 has 14 amino acids. Germline assignment: CDR1 SNHLY and CDR2 FYNNEI. The ends were cut back, 0 bases at V and 8 bases at J, with 13 bases in the middle. Regarding the study as a whole: Without sorted subsets, naive and antigen-experienced compartments could not be conclusively compared. For the donors, CMV status was unknown and possibly confounded expanded clonotype changes. Donors of long life had a larger count of naive CD4+ cells and greater diversity than aged donors.

Note on this clonotype: As yet, its antigen is unknown.

The chain links TRBV2 to TRBJ1-2, with D uncertain. The clonotype originates from a human donor in good health. Sequenced sample: blood. In DNA, the CDR3 is TGTGCCAGCAGTGAAGCCAATCGGATTAAGGGCTACACCTTC. Protein sequence: CASSEANRIKGYTF. Full variable domain (remainder filled in from reference TRBV2 and TRBJ1-2): EPEVTQTPSHQVTQMGQEVILRCVPISNHLYFYWYRQILGQKVEFLVSFYNNEISEKSEIFDDQFSVERPDGSNFTLKIRSTKLEDSAMYFCASSEANRIKGYTFGSGTRLTVV.